What follows are 18 T cell receptor beta chains derived from one specimen sequenced in a study of neurological immune-mediated disorders. Each CDR3 protein is one row after TCRdb ran MiXCR on the 5' RACE reads. The sample consists of 60,000 or so distinct CDR3 sequences, 10% to 12% of them appearing once. Material: PBMCs. These receptors all come from a man aged 55 to 70 in good health.

Many counts were recorded for this clonotype. The J gene is TRBJ1-1, the V gene TRBV9, with D hard to call. The ends were cut back, 2 bases at V and 4 bases at J, with 12 bases in the middle. Germline V gene data show CDR1 as SGDLS and CDR2 as YYNGEE. CDR3 length: 14 residues. The CDR3 region has the DNA TGTGCCAGCAGCGTCCCCCCGTGGGGCACTGAAGCTTTCTTT. It is translated as CASSVPPWGTEAFF. Drawing the rest from reference TRBV9 and TRBJ1-1, the complete variable domain is DSGVTQTPKHLITATGQRVTLRCSPRSGDLSVYWYQQSLDQGLQFLIQYYNGEERAKGNILERFSAQQFPDLHSELNLSSLELGDSALYFCASSVPPWGTEAFFGQGTRLTVV.

There are many counts of this clonotype. The chain combines TRBV6-2 or TRBV6-3 with TRBJ1-1; no definite D call. Germline values: CDR1 MNHEY, CDR2 SVGEGT. The CDR3 length is 15 residues. V lost 6 bases and J 1 base, leaving 15 bases between the germline ends. CDR3 loop: CASSPGLRRNTEAFF. The CDR3 region has the DNA TGTGCCAGCAGCCCAGGACTCAGAAGGAACACTGAAGCTTTCTTT.

This clonotype was found many times. The V and J genes are TRBV7-8 and TRBJ2-1; D possibly corresponds to TRBD2 (6 bases). The CDR3 has 15 amino acids. The V end lost 1 base, the J end lost 7 bases, and 14 bases lay between the germline ends. The V gene's germline CDR1 is SGHVS and CDR2 FQNEAQ. The CDR3 coding sequence is TGTGCCAGCAGCTTAGTTCGGCGACTAGAAAATGAGCAGTTCTTC. It encodes CASSLVRRLENEQFF.

The table lists this clonotype with many counts. V usage is TRBV5-1 and J usage is TRBJ1-4, with TRBD1 identical over 8 bases. The CDR3 has 17 residues. Trimming removed 0 bases from V and 0 bases from J; junction bases left unmatched: 4. Germline assignment: CDR1 SGHRS and CDR2 YFSETQ. CDR3 DNA sequence: TGCGCCAGCAGCTTGGGCGCAGGGGGCCCAACTAATGAAAAACTGTTTTTT. Its protein is CASSLGAGGPTNEKLFF. Using reference TRBV5-1 and TRBJ1-4 for the parts outside the CDR3, the full variable domain is KAGVTQTPRYLIKTRGQQVTLSCSPISGHRSVSWYQQTPGQGLQFLFEYFSETQRNKGNFPGRFSGRQFSNSRSEMNVSTLELGDSALYLCASSLGAGGPTNEKLFFGSGTQLSVL.

In this sample, this clonotype turned up many times. The chain has TRBV9 and TRBJ2-2; 11 positions agree with TRBD1. V was clipped by 3 bases and J by 6 bases; unmatched bases: 7. There are 16 residues in the CDR3. Germline CDR1 and CDR2: SGDLS and YYNGEE. The CDR3 here is CASSARDRGSPGELFF. The CDR3 coding sequence is TGTGCCAGCAGCGCCCGGGACAGGGGGAGTCCCGGGGAGCTGTTTTTT.

This clonotype was seen ten or more times. The chain joins TRBV20-1 to TRBJ1-1; D may be TRBD1 (5 bases). Between the trimmed V and J ends, which lost 0 bases and 4 bases, there was a span of 18 bases. The V gene's germline CDR1 is DFQATT and CDR2 SNEGSKA (reference sequence). The CDR3 consists of 16 residues. CDR3 in amino acids: CSARDFGRGSVTEAFF. The CDR3 DNA follows: TGCAGTGCTAGAGATTTCGGACGGGGGAGTGTCACTGAAGCTTTCTTT.

This clonotype has ten or more counts. The CDR3: CASRLQGANADTQYF. For the CDR3, the DNA is TGTGCCAGCAGACTTCAGGGGGCAAACGCAGATACGCAGTATTTT. This sequence joins TRBV6-2 or TRBV6-3 and TRBJ2-3; 8 bases line up with TRBD1. The CDR3 runs to 15 residues. Germline V gene sequence: CDR1 MNHEY, CDR2 SVGEGT. The junction had 9 bases not matched to a gene; V was cut back by 6 bases and J by 4 bases.

This clonotype was detected ten times or more. The gene calls are TRBV6-5 and TRBJ2-2, with D maybe TRBD2 (6 bases). There are 18 residues in the CDR3. The germline CDR1 and CDR2 sequences are MNHEY and SVGAGI. Between the trimmed V and J ends, which lost 0 bases and 0 bases, there was a span of 14 bases. The CDR3 nucleotides are TGTGCCAGCAGTTACTCGATGTTTAGGACTACGAACACCGGGGAGCTGTTTTTT. It yields the protein CASSYSMFRTTNTGELFF.

This clonotype has a count of ten or more. The chain links TRBV28 to TRBJ2-7, with 7 bases fitting TRBD1. Germline CDR1 MDHEN, CDR2 SYDVKM. Trimming removed 5 bases from V and 3 bases from J; junction bases left unmatched: 7. The CDR3 is 14 residues long. CDR3 amino acids: CASSEPYRGYEQYF. CDR3 sequence (DNA): TGTGCCAGCAGTGAGCCCTACAGGGGCTACGAGCAGTACTTC.

This clonotype was seen at least ten times. V usage is TRBV20-1 and J usage is TRBJ1-2; a possible D gene is TRBD1 (5 bases). Trimming stripped 3 bases from V and 2 bases from J, with 10 bases between. The CDR3 length is 13 residues. The germline CDR1 and CDR2 sequences are DFQATT and SNEGSKA (reference sequence). The CDR3 DNA reads as TGCAGTGCTAGTGAACAGGTCAACTATGGCTACACCTTC. Translation: CSASEQVNYGYTF.

The sample holds many counts of this clonotype. This rearrangement joins TRBV20-1 to TRBJ2-1, with 11 bases aligning to TRBD2. Per the germline V gene, CDR1 is DFQATT and CDR2 is SNEGSKA (reference sequence). There are 14 residues in the CDR3. V trimming: 6 bases; J trimming: 9 bases; junction bases outside the gene matches: 10. Here the CDR3 DNA reads TGCAGTGCGAGACTAGCGGGGTTTGCGATTGAGCAGTTCTTC. It encodes CSARLAGFAIEQFF.

This clonotype was seen many times. The gene calls are TRBV2 and TRBJ2-5, with D possibly TRBD2 on 5 matching bases. The CDR3 length is 14 residues. Germline V gene lookup returns CDR1 SNHLY and CDR2 FYNNEI. Deletions cut 3 bases from V and 3 bases from J, with 11 bases between. This CDR3 reads CASSEDLIKETQYF. CDR3 nucleotides: TGTGCCAGCAGTGAGGACTTGATCAAAGAGACCCAGTACTTC.

This clonotype has a count of ten or more. V is TRBV6-5 and J is TRBJ2-4; TRBD1 agrees at 8 bases. Per germline, CDR1 MNHEY and CDR2 SVGAGI. The CDR3 is 16 amino acids. Unmatched junction bases numbered 14, after V lost 4 bases and J lost 9 bases. The CDR3 spells CASSSSQGVHRFIQYF. Written as DNA, the CDR3 is TGTGCCAGCAGTTCCTCACAGGGGGTCCATCGATTCATTCAGTACTTC.

This clonotype was observed many times. This CDR3 is CSVEGPSTDTQYF. DNA of the CDR3: TGCAGTGTAGAGGGGCCCAGCACAGATACGCAGTATTTT. The chain combines TRBV20-1 with TRBJ2-3; D may correspond to TRBD1 or TRBD2 (5 bases each). CDR1 is DFQATT, CDR2 SNEGSKA, per germline (reference sequence). The CDR3 spans 13 residues. Trimming removed 7 bases from V and 0 bases from J, with 11 bases in between.

This clonotype showed up many times. The rearrangement joins TRBV7-2 to TRBJ1-4; a weak D match, TRBD1 (5 bases). The CDR3 is made up of 15 amino acids. V shed 1 base and J shed 8 bases, with 14 bases lying between them. Germline V gene sequence: CDR1 SGHTA, CDR2 FQGNSA. In DNA, the CDR3 is TGTGCCAGCAGCTTAGTTGGGGCAGGGACCGAAAAACTGTTTTTT. Translation gives CASSLVGAGTEKLFF.

A note on this clonotype: One end of the junction fails to match germline, which may point to a read error. The chain employs TRBV7-7 and TRBJ2-2, with 7 bases fitting TRBD2. The CDR3 sequence is 13 residues long. Germline V gene sequence: CDR1 SSHAT, CDR2 FNYEAQ (reference sequence). The CDR3 loop reads CASSLENSGELFF. The CDR3 DNA reads as TGTGCCAGCAGCTTAGAAAACAGCGGGGAGCTCTTTTTT.

This clonotype showed up many times. The rearrangement links TRBV7-9 to TRBJ2-7, with 8 bases that match TRBD2. This CDR3 is 13 amino acids long. V dropped 0 bases and J dropped 7; count of bases not matched to a gene: 2. The germline CDR1 and CDR2 sequences are SEHNR and FQNEAQ (reference sequence). The CDR3 spells CASSLAPSGEQYF. The CDR3 nucleotides are TGTGCCAGCAGCTTAGCGCCTAGCGGGGAGCAGTACTTC. Drawing the rest from reference TRBV7-9 and TRBJ2-7, the complete variable domain is DTGVSQNPRHKITKRGQNVTFRCDPISEHNRLYWYRQTLGQGPEFLTYFQNEAQLEKSRLLSDRFSAERPKGSFSTLEIQRTEQGDSAMYLCASSLAPSGEQYFGPGTRLTVT.

This clonotype was detected ten times or more. This sequence joins TRBV27 and TRBJ2-7; tentatively, D is TRBD1 or TRBD2 (6 bases each). CDR3 size: 14 residues. CDR1 and CDR2 (germline): MNHEY, SMNVEV (reference sequence). V dropped 5 bases and J dropped 2 bases, with 13 bases sitting between them. In DNA form, the CDR3 reads TGTGCCAGCAGTAACTCGGGGGCCGCCTACGAGCAGTACTTC. The encoded protein is CASSNSGAAYEQYF.